This T cell receptor (beta chain) was obtained from a study of blood T cell repertoires in COVID-19. Overall study context: COVID-19 samples from acute and convalescent phases originated in the United States, Italy and Spain. T cells, B-cell-depleted T cells, or PBMCs provided the cDNA or gDNA that served as material.

Original processing methods: Estimates of nucleated cell counts were drawn from the amplification of reference gene primers. The assay was immunoSEQ multiplex PCR, and TCRdb's table has in-frame clones only and misses some. For V, J and clone size, that table is used; D and trimming come from the DNA. The table lists 200,000 to 250,000 clones, roughly 88% of them singletons. Trimming removed 5 bases from V and 4 bases from J, with 17 bases in between. This CDR3 has 15 residues. Germline CDR1 is SGHTA and CDR2 is FQGNSA. The chain couples TRBV7-2 to TRBJ1-2, with D maybe TRBD1 (6 bases). The sequence derives from an elderly woman with COVID-19, enrolled during active disease. Sequencing used peripheral blood. CDR3 region: CASSPQLTGIYGYTF. CDR3 DNA: TGTGCCAGCAGCCCACAATTAACAGGGATCTATGGCTACACCTTC.